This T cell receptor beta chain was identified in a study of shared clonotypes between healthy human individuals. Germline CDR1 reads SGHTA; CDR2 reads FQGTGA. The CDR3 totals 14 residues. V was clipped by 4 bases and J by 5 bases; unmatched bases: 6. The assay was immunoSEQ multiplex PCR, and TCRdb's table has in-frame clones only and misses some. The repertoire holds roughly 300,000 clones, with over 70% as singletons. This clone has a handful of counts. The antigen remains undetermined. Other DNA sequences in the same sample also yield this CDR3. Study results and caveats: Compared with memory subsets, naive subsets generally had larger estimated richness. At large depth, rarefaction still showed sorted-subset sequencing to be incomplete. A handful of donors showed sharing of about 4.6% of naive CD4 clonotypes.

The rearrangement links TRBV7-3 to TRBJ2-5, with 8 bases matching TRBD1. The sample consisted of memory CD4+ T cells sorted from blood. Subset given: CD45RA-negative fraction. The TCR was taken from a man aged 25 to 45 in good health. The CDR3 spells CASSSSGGRETQYF. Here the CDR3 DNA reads TGTGCCAGCAGCTCGTCAGGGGGCAGGGAGACCCAGTACTTC.